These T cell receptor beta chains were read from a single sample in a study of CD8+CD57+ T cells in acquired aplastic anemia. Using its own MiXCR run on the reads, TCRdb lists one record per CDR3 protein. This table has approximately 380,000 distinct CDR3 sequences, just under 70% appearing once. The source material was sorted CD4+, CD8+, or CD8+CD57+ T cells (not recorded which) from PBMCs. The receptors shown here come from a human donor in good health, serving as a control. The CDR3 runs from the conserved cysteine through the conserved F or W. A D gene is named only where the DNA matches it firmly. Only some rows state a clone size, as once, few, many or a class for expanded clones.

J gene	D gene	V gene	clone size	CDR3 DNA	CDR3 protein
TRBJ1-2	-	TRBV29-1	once	TGCAGCGTCCAGGAGGGAGGCGGCTACACCTTC	CSVQEGGGYTF
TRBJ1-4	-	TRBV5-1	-	TGCGCCAGCAGCCCGGGCCTTCTCACGGCTGAAAAACTGTTTTTT	CASSPGLLTAEKLFF
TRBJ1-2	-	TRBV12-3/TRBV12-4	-	TGTGCCAGCAGCTTAGGACCGATAACTAACTATGGCTACACCTTC	CASSLGPITNYGYTF
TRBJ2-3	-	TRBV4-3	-	TGCGCCAGCAGCCAACTGGGGGACCGCACAGATACGCAGTATTTT	CASSQLGDRTDTQYF
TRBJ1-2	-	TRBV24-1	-	TGTGCCACCAGTGTAGACACTTTCTATGGCTACACCTTC	CATSVDTFYGYTF
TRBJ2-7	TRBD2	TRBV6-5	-	TGTGCCAGCAGTTCCGGGGGGACGTACTACGAGCAGTACTTC	CASSSGGTYYEQYF
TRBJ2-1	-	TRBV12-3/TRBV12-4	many	TGTGCCAGCGTCGAGCGTGACAAAGACAAAAACAATGAGCAGTTCTTC	CASVERDKDKNNEQFF
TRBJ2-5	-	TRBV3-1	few	TGTGCCAGCAGCCAAGATTGGGCCGGCCCAGGGACCCAGTACTTC	CASSQDWAGPGTQYF
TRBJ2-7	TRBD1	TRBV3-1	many	TGTGCCAGCAGCCTGGACAGGGGATTAGGGAGGTACTTC	CASSLDRGLGRYF
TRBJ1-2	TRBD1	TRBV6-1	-	TGTGCCAGCAGTGAACCGGCCACAGGGGCGGGAAACACCTTC	CASSEPATGAGNTF
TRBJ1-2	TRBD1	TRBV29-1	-	TGCAGCGTTGAAGCTCTCGGACAGGGCGACAACTATGGCTACACCTTC	CSVEALGQGDNYGYTF
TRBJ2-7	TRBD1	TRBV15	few	TGTGCCACCAGGAGACAGGGGACGAACGAGCAGTACTTC	CATRRQGTNEQYF
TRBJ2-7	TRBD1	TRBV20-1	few	TGCAGTGCTCCCCCCGGGACAGGGGGACACGAGCAGTACTTC	CSAPPGTGGHEQYF
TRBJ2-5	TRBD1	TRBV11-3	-	TGTGCCAGCAGCACGACAGGAGAAAGGGGGCGTGAGACCCAGTACTTC	CASSTTGERGRETQYF
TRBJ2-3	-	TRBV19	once	TGTGCCAGTAGTGGCCCCGCAGCAGATACGTACACTTTT	CASSGPAADTYTF
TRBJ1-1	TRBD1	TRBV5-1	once	TGCGCCAGCAGCACGACAGGGAATGGCTACACTGAAGCTTTCTTT	CASSTTGNGYTEAFF
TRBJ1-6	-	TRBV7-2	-	TGTGCCACCAGCAAAAGTATAAGAACTAATACACCCTACCACTTT	CATSKSIRTNTPYHF
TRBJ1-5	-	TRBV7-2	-	TGTGCCAGCAAGAGCGGCAGCTATAATTCACCCCTCCACCATTTT	CASKSGSYNSPLHHF
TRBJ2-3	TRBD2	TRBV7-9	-	TGTGCTAGCAGCAGGGAGGGGCAGCCAATTCACCCCTCCACGCAGTATTTT	CASSREGQPIHPSTQYF
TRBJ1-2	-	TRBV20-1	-	TGCAGTGCGCAACCAGCCGGGACAACTGATGGCTACACCTTC	CSAQPAGTTDGYTF
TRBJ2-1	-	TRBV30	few	TGTGCCTGGGGGGGAACAGGGTTAGGTAATGAGCAGTTCTTC	CAWGGTGLGNEQFF
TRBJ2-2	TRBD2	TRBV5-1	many	TGCGCCAGCAGCTCTGGGGTTGGTAGCGGGGCTATCACCGGGGAGCTGTTTTTT	CASSSGVGSGAITGELFF
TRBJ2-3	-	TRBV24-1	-	TGTGCCACCAGTGCAACAGGATCGACAGATACGCAGTATTTT	CATSATGSTDTQYF
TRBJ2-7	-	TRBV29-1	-	TGCAGCGCCTACGAGCAGTACTTC	CSAYEQYF
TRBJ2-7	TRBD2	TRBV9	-	TGTGCCAGCAGCTCGGGACTAGCGGCCTACGAGCAGTACTTC	CASSSGLAAYEQYF
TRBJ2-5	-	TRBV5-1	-	TGTGCCAGCAGCTTTCTAGGTGCGGGGTACCAAGAGACCCAGTACTTC	CASSFLGAGYQETQYF
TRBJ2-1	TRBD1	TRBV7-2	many	TGTGCCAGCAGTTCCATAGGACAGGGAGGTCATGAGCAGCTCTTC	CASSSIGQGGHEQLF
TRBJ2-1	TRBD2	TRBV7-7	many	TGTGCTAGCAGCTTTAGCGGGGGGGCTGATAATGAGCAGTTCTTC	CASSFSGGADNEQFF
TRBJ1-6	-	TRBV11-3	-	TGTGCCAGCAGCTCTAGAGGGACCACACCCCTCCACTTT	CASSSRGTTPLHF
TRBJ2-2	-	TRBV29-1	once	TGCAGTGGTCGGGCTTTTAGGAGGGGCGGGGAGCTGTTTTTT	CSGRAFRRGGELFF
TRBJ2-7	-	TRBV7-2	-	TGTGCCAGCAGCTCCGAACAAGGGTGGGGAACCGAGGAGCAGTACTTC	CASSSEQGWGTEEQYF
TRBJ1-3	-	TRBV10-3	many	TGTGCCATCAGTGAGTCCCGCGGGGGAAACACCATATATTTT	CAISESRGGNTIYF
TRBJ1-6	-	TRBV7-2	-	TGTGCCAGCAGCGTAACCTCCCGACAGGCTAGCTACACCCTCCACTTT	CASSVTSRQASYTLHF
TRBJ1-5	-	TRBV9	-	TGTGCCAGCAGCGAGACGGGCCTTCTCTACGAGCAGTTT	CASSETGLLYEQF
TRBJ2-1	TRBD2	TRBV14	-	TGTGCCAGCAGCCCCGGACTAGCGTCCTACAATGAGCAGTTCTTC	CASSPGLASYNEQFF
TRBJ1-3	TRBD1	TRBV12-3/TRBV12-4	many	TGTGCCAGCAAGTCGACAGGGTCTGGAAACACCATATATTTT	CASKSTGSGNTIYF
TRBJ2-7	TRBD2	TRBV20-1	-	TGCAGTGCTAGGGAGAAGAGCGGGAGGGCCAAATACGAGCAGTACTTC	CSAREKSGRAKYEQYF
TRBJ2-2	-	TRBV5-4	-	TGTGCCAGCAGCCGTGACCCTGCGAACACCGGGGAGCTGTTTTTT	CASSRDPANTGELFF